These 9 T cell receptor beta chains share one sample of origin, sequenced in a study of CD8 T cells in seronegative destructive rheumatoid arthritis. Measured with immunoSEQ multiplex PCR; TCRdb has only the in-frame clones, and not every one. In the table there are several thousand clones, about two thirds of which are singletons. The specimen was CD8+ T cells from blood. The source of these receptors is a woman aged 50-75 years with seronegative destructive rheumatoid arthritis.

The gene calls are TRBV4-1 and TRBJ1-3; weak D call: TRBD1 (5 bases). V lost 4 bases, J lost 8 bases, and 15 bases lay in between. Germline V gene sequence: CDR1 MGHRA, CDR2 YSYEKL. The CDR3 has 14 residues. The CDR3, as DNA: TGCGCCAGCAGCCGGGGGAGGGTGGTGGACACCATATATTTT. Its translation is CASSRGRVVDTIYF.

The chain is built from TRBV27 and TRBJ2-1, with D uncertain. Germline V lookup: CDR1 MNHEY, CDR2 SMNVEV (reference sequence). The length of the CDR3 is 15 residues. V was clipped by 5 bases and J by 2 bases, with 13 bases between them. The CDR3 DNA is TGTGCCAGCAGTCCCATCCCACCAGCCTACAATGAGCAGTTCTTC. It codes for CASSPIPPAYNEQFF.

The chain employs TRBV28 and TRBJ2-1, with TRBD2 identical over 10 bases. The V gene end was trimmed by 1 base and the J gene end by 8 bases; junction bases not matched to a gene: 11. The CDR3 runs 17 residues. Germline assignment: CDR1 MDHEN and CDR2 SYDVKM. CDR3 sequence (DNA): TGTGCCAGCAGTTTATTAATAGCGGGGGGCCTGGGGGATGAGCAGTTCTTC. Encoded protein: CASSLLIAGGLGDEQFF.

A few counts support this clone. The chain couples TRBV5-1 to TRBJ1-2; 9 positions agree with TRBD1. Losses at the gene ends were 6 bases for V and 5 bases for J; bases not matched to a gene: 2. CDR3 length equals 12 residues. Per germline, CDR1 SGHRS and CDR2 YFSETQ. CDR3 in amino acids: CASIGTGYGYTF. The CDR3 nucleotides are TGCGCCAGCATCGGGACAGGGTATGGCTACACCTTC.

The chain joins TRBV6-1 to TRBJ1-1, with D perhaps matching TRBD1 (6 bases). This CDR3 contains 14 residues. V lost 1 base to trimming and J lost 3 bases, with 9 bases between them. Germline V lookup: CDR1 MNHNS, CDR2 SASEGT. CDR3 region: CASSEGPGDTEAFF. DNA of the CDR3: TGTGCCAGCAGTGAAGGTCCAGGGGACACTGAAGCTTTCTTT.

In DNA, the CDR3 is TGTGCCAGCAGCTTGTATAGCGGGGGGCTCCTATACGAGCAGTACTTC. Its protein is CASSLYSGGLLYEQYF. This chain joins TRBV7-9 and TRBJ2-7; TRBD2 agrees at 10 bases. The V gene's germline CDR1 is SEHNR and CDR2 FQNEAQ (reference sequence). The CDR3 runs 16 residues. With 3 bases clipped from V and 4 bases from J, the junction kept 9 bases outside the gene matches.

J is TRBJ2-5 and V is TRBV5-1; tentative D call: TRBD2 (5 bases). The CDR3 length is 14 residues. Germline V lookup: CDR1 SGHRS, CDR2 YFSETQ. Trimming took 0 bases from V and 6 from J, leaving 12 bases between them. The CDR3 sequence is CASSLEPGMKTQYF. For the CDR3, the DNA is TGCGCCAGCAGCTTGGAGCCGGGAATGAAGACCCAGTACTTC.

This chain uses TRBV5-6 with TRBJ1-2, with TRBD1 matching over 8 bases. With V trimmed by 3 bases and J by 8 bases, 9 bases remained unmatched. The V gene's germline CDR1 is SGHDT and CDR2 YYEEEE. This CDR3 spans 14 amino acids. CDR3 in amino acids: CASSSTWTGRGYTF. CDR3 in DNA: TGTGCCAGCAGCTCGACCTGGACAGGGAGGGGCTACACCTTC.

The chain joins TRBV27 to TRBJ1-2, with D perhaps matching TRBD1 (6 bases). V was pared by 7 bases and J by 4 bases, with 19 bases between. In germline, CDR1 is MNHEY, CDR2 SMNVEV (reference sequence). This CDR3 has 15 amino acids. CDR3 bases: TGTGCCAGCAAAGACTCGGGGACACCGATCTATGGCTACACCTTC. Translated, it gives CASKDSGTPIYGYTF.